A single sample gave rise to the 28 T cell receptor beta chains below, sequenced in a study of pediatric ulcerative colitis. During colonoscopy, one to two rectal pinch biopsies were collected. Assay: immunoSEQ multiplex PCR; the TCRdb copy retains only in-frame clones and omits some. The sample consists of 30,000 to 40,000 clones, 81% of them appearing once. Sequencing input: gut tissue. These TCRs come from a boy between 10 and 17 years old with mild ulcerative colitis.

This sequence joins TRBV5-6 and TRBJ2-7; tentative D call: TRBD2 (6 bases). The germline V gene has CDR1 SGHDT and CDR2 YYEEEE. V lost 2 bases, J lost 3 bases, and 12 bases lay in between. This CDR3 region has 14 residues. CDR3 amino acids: CASSLSGDFYEQYF. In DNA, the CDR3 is TGTGCCAGCAGCTTATCCGGGGACTTCTACGAGCAGTACTTC. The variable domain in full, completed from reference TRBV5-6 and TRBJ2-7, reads DAGVTQSPTHLIKTRGQQVTLRCSPKSGHDTVSWYQQALGQGPQFIFQYYEEEERQRGNFPDRFSGHQFPNYSSELNVNALLLGDSALYLCASSLSGDFYEQYFGPGTRLTVT.

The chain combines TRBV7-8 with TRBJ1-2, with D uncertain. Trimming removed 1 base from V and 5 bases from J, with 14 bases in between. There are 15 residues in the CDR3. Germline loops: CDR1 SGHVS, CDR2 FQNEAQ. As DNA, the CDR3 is TGTGCCAGCAGCTTAGAAGGCGGAGCTTCATATGGCTACACCTTC. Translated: CASSLEGGASYGYTF.

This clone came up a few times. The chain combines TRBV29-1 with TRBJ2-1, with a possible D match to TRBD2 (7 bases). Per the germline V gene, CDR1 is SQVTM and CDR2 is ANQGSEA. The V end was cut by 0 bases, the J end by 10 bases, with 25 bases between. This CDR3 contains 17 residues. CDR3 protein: CSVEDFEGRGAFREQFF. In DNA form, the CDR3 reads TGCAGCGTTGAAGATTTCGAGGGACGGGGGGCCTTTAGGGAGCAGTTCTTC.

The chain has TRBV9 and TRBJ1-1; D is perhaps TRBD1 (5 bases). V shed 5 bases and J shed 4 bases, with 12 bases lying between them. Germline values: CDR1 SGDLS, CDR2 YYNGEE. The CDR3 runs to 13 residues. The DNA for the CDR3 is TGTGCCAGCAGTGAGAGGCAGGGCACTGAAGCTTTCTTT. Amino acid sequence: CASSERQGTEAFF.

The CDR3 coding sequence is TGTGCCAGCAGCTTACCGCCCAGCGGGAGATACAATGAGCAGTTCTTC. Its translation: CASSLPPSGRYNEQFF. The chain joins TRBV13 to TRBJ2-1, with 8 bases lining up with TRBD2. The CDR3 consists of 16 residues. With V trimmed by 2 bases and J by 4 bases, 7 bases remained unmatched. Looked up from germline, CDR1 is PRHDT and CDR2 is FYEKMQ (reference sequence).

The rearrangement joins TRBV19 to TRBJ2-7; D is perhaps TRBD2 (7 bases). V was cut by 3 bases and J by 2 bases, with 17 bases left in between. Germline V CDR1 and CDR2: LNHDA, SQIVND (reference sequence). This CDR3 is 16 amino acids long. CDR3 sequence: CASSIQGLGGAYEQYF. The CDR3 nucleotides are TGTGCCAGTAGTATTCAAGGCCTAGGGGGGGCCTACGAGCAGTACTTC.

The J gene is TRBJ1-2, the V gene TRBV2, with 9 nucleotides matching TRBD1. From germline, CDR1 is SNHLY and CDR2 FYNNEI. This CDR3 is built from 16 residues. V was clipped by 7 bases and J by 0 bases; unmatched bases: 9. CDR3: CASIWTGVWPNYGYTF. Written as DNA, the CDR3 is TGTGCCAGCATCTGGACAGGGGTCTGGCCTAACTATGGCTACACCTTC.

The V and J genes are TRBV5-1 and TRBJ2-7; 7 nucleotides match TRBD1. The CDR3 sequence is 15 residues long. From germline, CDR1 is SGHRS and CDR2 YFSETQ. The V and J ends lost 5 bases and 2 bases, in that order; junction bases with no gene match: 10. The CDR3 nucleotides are TGCGCCAGCAGGGGGGACAGCGACTCCCCCTACGAGCAGTACTTC. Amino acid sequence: CASRGDSDSPYEQYF.

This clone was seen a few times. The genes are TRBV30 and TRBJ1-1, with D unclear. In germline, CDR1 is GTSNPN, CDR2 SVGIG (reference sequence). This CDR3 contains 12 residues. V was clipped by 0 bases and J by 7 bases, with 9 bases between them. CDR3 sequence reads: CAWSVLPGEAFF. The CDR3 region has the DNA TGTGCCTGGAGTGTACTCCCCGGTGAAGCTTTCTTT.

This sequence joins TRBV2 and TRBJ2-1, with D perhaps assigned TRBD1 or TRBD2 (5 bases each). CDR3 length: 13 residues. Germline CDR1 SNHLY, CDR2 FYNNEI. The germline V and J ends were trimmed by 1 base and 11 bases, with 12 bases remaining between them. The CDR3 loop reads CASSEEGRVKQFF. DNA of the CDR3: TGTGCCAGCAGTGAAGAGGGGAGAGTCAAGCAGTTCTTC.

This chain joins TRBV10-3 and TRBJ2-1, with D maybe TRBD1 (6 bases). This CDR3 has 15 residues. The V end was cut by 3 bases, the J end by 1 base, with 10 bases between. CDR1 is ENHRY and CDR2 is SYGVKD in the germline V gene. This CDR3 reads CAISERQASYNEQFF. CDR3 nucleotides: TGTGCCATCAGTGAAAGACAGGCTTCCTACAATGAGCAGTTCTTC.

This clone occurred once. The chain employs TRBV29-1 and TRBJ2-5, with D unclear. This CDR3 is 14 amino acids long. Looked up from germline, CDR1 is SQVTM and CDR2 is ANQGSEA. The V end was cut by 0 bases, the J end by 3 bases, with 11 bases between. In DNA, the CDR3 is TGCAGCGTTGAAGATCGGCTCAGCGAAGAGACCCAGTACTTC. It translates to CSVEDRLSEETQYF. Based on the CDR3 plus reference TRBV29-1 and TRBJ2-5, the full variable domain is SAVISQKPSRDICQRGTSLTIQCQVDSQVTMMFWYRQQPGQSLTLIATANQGSEATYESGFVIDKFPISRPNLTFSTLTVSNMSPEDSSIYLCSVEDRLSEETQYFGPGTRLLVL.

CDR3 DNA sequence: TGCGCCAGCAGCCAAGAGAGAGGACGGAGCTCCTATAATTCACCCCTCCACTTT. Its protein product is CASSQERGRSSYNSPLHF. The genes are TRBV4-1 and TRBJ1-6; D not certain. V lost 0 bases, J lost 0 bases, and 12 bases lay in between. CDR1 and CDR2 from the germline V gene are MGHRA and YSYEKL. This CDR3 contains 18 residues.

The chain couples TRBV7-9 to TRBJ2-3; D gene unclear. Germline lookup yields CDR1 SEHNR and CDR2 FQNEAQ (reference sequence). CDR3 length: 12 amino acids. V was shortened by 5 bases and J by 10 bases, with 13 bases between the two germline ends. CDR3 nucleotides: TGTGCCAGCAGCATAAGGGATCTGGCGCAGTATTTT. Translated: CASSIRDLAQYF. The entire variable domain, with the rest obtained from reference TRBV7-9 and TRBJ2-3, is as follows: DTGVSQNPRHKITKRGQNVTFRCDPISEHNRLYWYRQTLGQGPEFLTYFQNEAQLEKSRLLSDRFSAERPKGSFSTLEIQRTEQGDSAMYLCASSIRDLAQYFGPGTRLTVL.

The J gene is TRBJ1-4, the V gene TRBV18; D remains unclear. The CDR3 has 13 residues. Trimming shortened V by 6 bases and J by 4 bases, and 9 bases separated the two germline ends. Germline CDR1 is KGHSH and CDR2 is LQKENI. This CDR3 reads CASSSRGNEKLFF. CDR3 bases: TGTGCCAGCTCCAGCCGGGGTAATGAAAAACTGTTTTTT.

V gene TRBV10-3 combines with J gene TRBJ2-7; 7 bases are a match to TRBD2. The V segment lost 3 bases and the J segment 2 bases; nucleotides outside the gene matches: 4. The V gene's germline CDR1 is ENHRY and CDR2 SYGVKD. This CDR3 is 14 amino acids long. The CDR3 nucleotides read TGTGCCATCAGTGACTTCCGGGGGGCCTACGAGCAGTACTTC. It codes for CAISDFRGAYEQYF.

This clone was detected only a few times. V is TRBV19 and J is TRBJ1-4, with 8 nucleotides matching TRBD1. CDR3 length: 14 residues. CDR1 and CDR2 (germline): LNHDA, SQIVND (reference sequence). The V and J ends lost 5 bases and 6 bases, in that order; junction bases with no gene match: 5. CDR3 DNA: TGTGCCAGTAGTCCCGGCAGGGGGCATGAAAAACTGTTTTTT. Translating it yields CASSPGRGHEKLFF.

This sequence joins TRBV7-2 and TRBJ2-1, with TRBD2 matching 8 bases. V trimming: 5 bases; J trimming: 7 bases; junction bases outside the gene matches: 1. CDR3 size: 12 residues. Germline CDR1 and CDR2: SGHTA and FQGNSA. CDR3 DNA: TGTGCCAGCAGCCCTAGCGGGAATGAGCAGTTCTTC. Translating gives CASSPSGNEQFF.

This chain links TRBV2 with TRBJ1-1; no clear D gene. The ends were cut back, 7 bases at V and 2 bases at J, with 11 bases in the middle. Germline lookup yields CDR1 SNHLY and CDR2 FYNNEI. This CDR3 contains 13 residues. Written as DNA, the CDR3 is TGTGCCAGCAAGGGCGCCCCCAACACTGAAGCTTTCTTT. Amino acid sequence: CASKGAPNTEAFF.

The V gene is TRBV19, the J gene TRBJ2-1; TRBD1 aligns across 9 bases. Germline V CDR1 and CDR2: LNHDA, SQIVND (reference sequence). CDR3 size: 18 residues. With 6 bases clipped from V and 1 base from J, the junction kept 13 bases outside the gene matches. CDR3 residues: CASRGIKDRGRSYNEQFF. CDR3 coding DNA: TGTGCCAGTAGGGGGATAAAGGACAGGGGAAGGTCCTACAATGAGCAGTTCTTC.

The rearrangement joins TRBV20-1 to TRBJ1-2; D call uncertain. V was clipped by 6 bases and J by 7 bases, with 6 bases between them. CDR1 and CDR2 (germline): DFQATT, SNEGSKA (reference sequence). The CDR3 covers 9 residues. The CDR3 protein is CSAIGGYTF. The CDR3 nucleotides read TGCAGTGCCATTGGTGGCTACACCTTC.

The CDR3 region is CASSVENLETQYF. The DNA of the CDR3 is TGTGCCAGCAGTGTCGAGAACCTAGAGACCCAGTACTTC. The chain combines TRBV2 with TRBJ2-5; no clear D gene. Germline CDR1 and CDR2: SNHLY and FYNNEI. V gave up 4 bases and J gave up 4 bases, with 10 bases separating them. The CDR3 has 13 amino acids.

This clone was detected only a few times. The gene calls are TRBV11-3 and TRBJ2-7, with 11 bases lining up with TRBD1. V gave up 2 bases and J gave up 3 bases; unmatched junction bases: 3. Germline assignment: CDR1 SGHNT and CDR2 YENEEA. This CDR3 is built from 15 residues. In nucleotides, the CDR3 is TGTGCCAGCAGCTTACCGGGACAGGGGGGCTACGAGCAGTACTTC. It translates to CASSLPGQGGYEQYF. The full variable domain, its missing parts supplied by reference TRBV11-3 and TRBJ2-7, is EAGVVQSPRYKIIEKKQPVAFWCNPISGHNTLYWYLQNLGQGPELLIRYENEEAVDDSQLPKDRFSAERLKGVDSTLKIQPAELGDSAVYLCASSLPGQGGYEQYFGPGTRLTVT.

For the CDR3, the DNA is TGTGCCAGCAGCCCCCAAGGGTTCACAGATACGCAGTATTTT. It is translated as CASSPQGFTDTQYF. The chain couples TRBV7-2 to TRBJ2-3; no definite D call. There are 14 residues in the CDR3. Deletions cut 5 bases from V and 2 bases from J, with 11 bases between. Germline V gene data show CDR1 as SGHTA and CDR2 as FQGNSA.

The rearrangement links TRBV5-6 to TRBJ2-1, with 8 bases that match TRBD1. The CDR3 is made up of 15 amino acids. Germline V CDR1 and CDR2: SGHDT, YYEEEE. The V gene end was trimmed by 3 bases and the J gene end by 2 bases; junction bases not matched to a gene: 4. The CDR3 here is CASSSLDRAYNEQFF. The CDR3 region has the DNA TGTGCCAGCAGCTCACTGGACAGGGCCTACAATGAGCAGTTCTTC.

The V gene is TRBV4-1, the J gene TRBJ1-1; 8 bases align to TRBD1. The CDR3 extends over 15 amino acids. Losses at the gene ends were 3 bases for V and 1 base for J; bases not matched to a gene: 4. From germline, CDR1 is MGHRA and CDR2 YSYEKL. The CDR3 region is CASSHSGTGNTEAFF. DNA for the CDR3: TGCGCCAGCAGCCACTCCGGGACAGGGAACACTGAAGCTTTCTTT.

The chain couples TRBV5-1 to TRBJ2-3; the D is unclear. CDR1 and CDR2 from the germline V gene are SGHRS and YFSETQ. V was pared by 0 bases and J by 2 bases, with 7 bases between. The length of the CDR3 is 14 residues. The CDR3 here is CASSLAADTDTQYF. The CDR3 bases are TGCGCCAGCAGCTTGGCCGCCGACACAGATACGCAGTATTTT.

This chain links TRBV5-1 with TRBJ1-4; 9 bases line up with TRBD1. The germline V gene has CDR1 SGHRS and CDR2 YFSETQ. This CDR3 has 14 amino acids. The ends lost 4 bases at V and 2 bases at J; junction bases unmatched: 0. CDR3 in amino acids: CASSTGGTNEKLFF. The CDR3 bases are TGCGCCAGCAGCACAGGGGGCACTAATGAAAAACTGTTTTTT.